This TCR beta chain was captured in a study of blood T cell repertoires in COVID-19. Study summary: Material from acute and convalescent COVID-19 was sourced from the United States, Italy and Spain. PBMCs, B-cell-depleted T cells, or T cells were the source of the cDNA or gDNA that made up the material.

Per the original methods: Amplified reference gene primers provided the basis for estimating nucleated cell counts. Repertoires were generated with immunoSEQ multiplex PCR, while TCRdb's copy carries only in-frame clones and drops some. V and J calls and clone size come straight from that table; D and trimming were deduced from the DNA. Among 200,000 to 300,000 clones, about four fifths were seen once, and the ten largest hold roughly a tenth. V shed 7 bases, J shed 3 bases, and the junction held 4 bases outside the gene matches. Germline-derived CDR1 and CDR2 are LNHDA and SQIVND (reference sequence). This CDR3 is 14 amino acids long.

This chain uses TRBV19 with TRBJ1-4, with TRBD1 identical over 8 bases. The TCR comes from an elderly woman with acute or convalescent COVID-19. Material for sequencing was peripheral blood. The CDR3 here is CASNQGASNEKLFF. In nucleotides, the CDR3 is TGTGCCAGTAATCAGGGGGCGTCTAATGAAAAACTGTTTTTT.